The 27 T cell receptor beta chains listed next were all sequenced from one sample in a study of cytomegalovirus exposure and HLA in healthy donors (dated by TCRdb to 2016 to 2017). Library method: the immunoSEQ multiplex PCR assay. For the multiplex PCR, a mixture combining 60 forward primers for TCR Vbeta segments and 13 reverse primers for TCR Jbeta segments was used. The clones in this table, taken by TCRdb from immuneACCESS, are in-frame only. Not every clone is retained; where verified, under half of the shortfall comes from an unresolved V gene, and the cause of the rest is unknown. The sample records 70,000 to 100,000 clones, 80% of which are singletons. About 32% of the sample comes from the top ten. Sequenced input: PBMCs. The origin of the receptors is a man between 45 and 60 years old in good health and CMV-seropositive.

V gene TRBV7-9 combines with J gene TRBJ1-5; 7 bases line up with TRBD1. The CDR3 consists of 15 residues. Germline V gene sequence: CDR1 SEHNR, CDR2 FQNEAQ (reference sequence). With 4 bases clipped from V and 5 bases from J, the junction kept 8 bases outside the gene matches. CDR3 loop: CASSSSGGWDQPQHF. DNA for the CDR3: TGTGCCAGCAGCTCCTCAGGGGGATGGGATCAGCCCCAGCATTTT.

The chain employs TRBV11-3 and TRBJ2-7; 9 bases match TRBD2. Germline V lookup: CDR1 SGHNT, CDR2 YENEEA. V shed 1 base and J 2 bases; nucleotides not matched to a gene: 6. This CDR3 region has 16 residues. The CDR3 DNA reads TGTGCCAGCAGCTTAGGGGCAGCGGGGGGAACCTACGAGCAGTACTTC. As protein: CASSLGAAGGTYEQYF.

The rearrangement uses TRBV11-2 and TRBJ2-1, with 13 bases fitting TRBD2. V shed 5 bases and J 3 bases; nucleotides not matched to a gene: 4. Germline loops: CDR1 SGHAT, CDR2 FQNNGV. This CDR3 is built from 16 residues. The chain's CDR3 is CASSKRLAGGYNEQFF. The CDR3 nucleotides read TGTGCCAGCAGCAAACGACTAGCGGGAGGCTACAATGAGCAGTTCTTC.

The chain combines TRBV5-6 with TRBJ1-2; maybe TRBD1 (5 bases). Trimming removed 4 bases at V and 2 bases at J, with 15 bases between. This CDR3 spans 15 amino acids. Germline lookup yields CDR1 SGHDT and CDR2 YYEEEE. CDR3 region: CASSPDGGNNYGYTF. The CDR3, as DNA: TGTGCCAGCAGCCCGGACGGGGGAAACAACTATGGCTACACCTTC.

A note on this clone: Relative to the germline gene, one junction end is altered; a read error may explain this. J is TRBJ2-3 and V is TRBV7-9; D not resolved. The germline V gene encodes CDR1 SEHNR and CDR2 FQNEAQ (reference sequence). This CDR3 has 12 amino acids. CDR3 region: CSSSRDTDTQYF. CDR3 DNA: TGTTCCAGCTCTCGAGATACAGATACGCAGTATTTT.

The chain has TRBV7-9 and TRBJ2-3; 7 bases are shared with TRBD2. The CDR3 extends over 13 amino acids. CDR1 and CDR2 (germline): SEHNR, FQNEAQ (reference sequence). Here the CDR3 reads CAHRPGGTDTQYF. In DNA, the CDR3 is TGTGCTCATCGCCCGGGGGGAACAGATACGCAGTATTTT.

The chain is built from TRBV10-2 and TRBJ2-3; a weak D match, TRBD1 (6 bases). CDR1 and CDR2 (germline): WSHSY, SAAADI. This CDR3 region has 15 residues. Trimming took off 0 bases at V and 3 bases at J, with 10 bases between the two ends. Written as DNA, the CDR3 is TGCGCCAGCAGTGAGTCGACCAGGGGAACAGATACGCAGTATTTT. Translating gives CASSESTRGTDTQYF.

The J gene is TRBJ2-1, the V gene TRBV5-4; TRBD1 agrees at 12 bases. With V trimmed by 4 bases and J by 7 bases, 12 bases remained unmatched. This CDR3 spans 17 amino acids. Germline V gene sequence: CDR1 SGHNT, CDR2 YYREEE (reference sequence). The CDR3 coding sequence is TGTGCCAGCAGCGCGAGTTTACCGGGACAGGGGGCTAATGAGCAGTTCTTC. Its protein product is CASSASLPGQGANEQFF.

The chain carries TRBV30 and TRBJ2-1; TRBD2 aligns across 15 bases. The germline V gene has CDR1 GTSNPN and CDR2 SVGIG (reference sequence). The CDR3 contains 15 residues. V trimming: 2 bases; J trimming: 10 bases; junction bases outside the gene matches: 6. CDR3 residues: CAWSTGTSGRLEQFF. The CDR3 DNA is TGTGCCTGGAGTACCGGGACTAGCGGGAGGTTGGAGCAGTTCTTC.

The CDR3 bases are TGTGCCAGTAGTATAAGGACAGGAGGAAGGCAGTTCTTC. It specifies CASSIRTGGRQFF. This chain uses TRBV19 with TRBJ2-1; 7 nucleotides align to TRBD1. The CDR3 loop spans 13 amino acids. The V gene's germline CDR1 is LNHDA and CDR2 SQIVND (reference sequence). V was pared by 2 bases and J by 12 bases, with 7 bases of the junction left unmatched. The full variable domain, rest sourced from reference TRBV19 and TRBJ2-1, is DGGITQSPKYLFRKEGQNVTLSCEQNLNHDAMYWYRQDPGQGLRLIYYSQIVNDFQKGDIAEGYSVSREKKESFPLTVTSAQKNPTAFYLCASSIRTGGRQFFGPGTRLTVL.

With regard to this clone: An end of the junction differs from the germline gene, which may be a read error. The rearrangement uses TRBV7-9 and TRBJ2-2; 9 positions match TRBD1. Germline CDR1 SEHNR, CDR2 FQNEAQ (reference sequence). The CDR3 spans 16 residues. CDR3 loop: CSSSPSGQGSAGELFF. CDR3 DNA sequence: TGTTCCAGCAGTCCTTCGGGACAGGGAAGCGCCGGGGAGCTGTTTTTT.

This chain joins TRBV4-1 and TRBJ1-1, with D tentatively TRBD1 (5 bases). Germline V CDR1 and CDR2: MGHRA, YSYEKL. V was trimmed by 1 base and J by 4 bases, leaving 10 bases between them. The CDR3 loop spans 14 amino acids. CDR3 residues: CASSQVREVTEAFF. CDR3 DNA sequence: TGCGCCAGCAGCCAAGTCAGGGAGGTCACTGAAGCTTTCTTT.

The CDR3 here is CASSRGRRTGGYLPPSYEQYF. CDR3 nucleotides: TGCGCCAGCAGCCGCGGACGAAGGACAGGGGGCTACCTCCCCCCCTCCTACGAGCAGTACTTC. The V call is TRBV5-1, the J call TRBJ2-7, with 11 bases that match TRBD1. From germline, CDR1 is SGHRS and CDR2 YFSETQ. Trimming at V came to 4 bases and at J to 0 bases, leaving 21 bases not matched to a gene. This CDR3 is built from 21 residues. The full variable domain, rest sourced from reference TRBV5-1 and TRBJ2-7, is KAGVTQTPRYLIKTRGQQVTLSCSPISGHRSVSWYQQTPGQGLQFLFEYFSETQRNKGNFPGRFSGRQFSNSRSEMNVSTLELGDSALYLCASSRGRRTGGYLPPSYEQYFGPGTRLTVT.

V gene TRBV7-2 combines with J gene TRBJ2-7; 10 positions agree with TRBD1. The J segment lost 3 bases and the V segment lost 3 bases, leaving 14 bases of the junction unmatched. Germline loops: CDR1 SGHTA, CDR2 FQGNSA. This CDR3 region has 18 residues. Here the CDR3 DNA reads TGTGCCAGCAGCTTTCTCTCCGATCGGACAGGGGGAATCTACGAGCAGTACTTC. Translated: CASSFLSDRTGGIYEQYF.

The sample holds one count of this clone. The chain employs TRBV7-2 and TRBJ2-7; 12 nucleotides align to TRBD2. CDR1 is SGHTA and CDR2 is FQGNSA in the germline V gene. CDR3 size: 14 residues. V trimming: 5 bases; J trimming: 4 bases; junction bases outside the gene matches: 3. The CDR3 DNA is TGTGCCAGCAGCCCCCTAGCGGGAGGGTACGAGCAGTACTTC. This codes for CASSPLAGGYEQYF.

The rearrangement joins TRBV18 to TRBJ2-5, with D uncertain. The CDR3 totals 15 residues. CDR1 and CDR2 (germline): KGHSH, LQKENI. With 3 bases removed from V and 0 bases from J, the gap between germline ends came to 11 bases. CDR3: CASSPETSYQETQYF. The CDR3 nucleotides are TGTGCCAGCTCACCCGAGACATCCTACCAAGAGACCCAGTACTTC.

The V gene is TRBV6-1, the J gene TRBJ1-1, with TRBD1 identical over 8 bases. The CDR3 has 13 residues. From germline, CDR1 is MNHNS and CDR2 SASEGT. J lost 4 bases, V lost 6 bases, and 4 bases had no gene match. The CDR3 sequence: CASRWTGSTEAFF. The CDR3 DNA reads TGTGCCAGCAGATGGACAGGGAGCACTGAAGCTTTCTTT.

CDR3 bases: TGTGCCAGCAGCTTAGCGAGGGGGGGGGCTGAAGCTTTCTTT. Translating gives CASSLARGGAEAFF. The chain uses TRBV7-8 and TRBJ1-1, with D tentatively TRBD1 (6 bases). V lost 0 bases and J lost 6, with 11 bases in between. CDR3 length: 14 amino acids. Germline CDR1 reads SGHVS; CDR2 reads FQNEAQ.

This chain joins TRBV30 and TRBJ2-1; TRBD1 might be the D (6 bases). The V end was cut by 1 base, the J end by 6 bases, with 13 bases between. The germline CDR1 and CDR2 sequences are GTSNPN and SVGIG (reference sequence). CDR3 length: 14 residues. CDR3 coding DNA: TGTGCCTGGAGTGGGGACAACGGGCGCAATGAGCAGTTCTTC. Protein sequence: CAWSGDNGRNEQFF.

The gene calls are TRBV7-9 and TRBJ2-1; D is possibly TRBD2 (6 bases). Germline values: CDR1 SEHNR, CDR2 FQNEAQ (reference sequence). V was trimmed by 1 base and J by 4 bases, leaving 14 bases between them. The CDR3 spans 16 residues. The DNA for the CDR3 is TGTGCCAGCAGCTTAGATGGAGGGTCCCATTACAATGAGCAGTTCTTC. Its translation: CASSLDGGSHYNEQFF.

The sample holds a few counts of this clone. The CDR3 nucleotides read TGCGCCAGCAGCCCCCCCATAGCGGGAGGGACAAACATTCAGTACTTC. The encoded protein is CASSPPIAGGTNIQYF. The chain has TRBV5-1 and TRBJ2-4, with 11 bases matching TRBD2. CDR3 size: 16 residues. With 4 bases clipped from V and 6 bases from J, the junction kept 9 bases outside the gene matches. The germline V gene encodes CDR1 SGHRS and CDR2 YFSETQ.

In its sample, this clone was seen a few times. This chain connects TRBV7-8 to TRBJ2-1; 9 bases are a match to TRBD2. Germline V gene sequence: CDR1 SGHVS, CDR2 FQNEAQ. The CDR3 covers 16 residues. The junction had 10 bases not matched to a gene; V was cut back by 1 base and J by 9 bases. CDR3 sequence (DNA): TGTGCCAGCAGCTTAGGTCCGCGGGAGGGGGGTAGTGAGCAGTTCTTC. Protein product: CASSLGPREGGSEQFF.

The rearrangement links TRBV19 to TRBJ2-5; TRBD1 might be the D (5 bases). Trimming stripped 7 bases from V and 2 bases from J, with 17 bases between. The germline V gene encodes CDR1 LNHDA and CDR2 SQIVND (reference sequence). The CDR3 extends over 15 amino acids. CDR3 protein: CASKFTWGPQETQYF. Here the CDR3 DNA reads TGTGCCAGTAAATTCACCTGGGGCCCACAAGAGACCCAGTACTTC.

The V gene is TRBV6-5, the J gene TRBJ1-1; the D gene is possibly TRBD1 (5 bases). CDR3 length equals 14 residues. V lost 6 bases and J 5 bases, leaving 16 bases between the germline ends. Germline CDR1 is MNHEY and CDR2 is SVGAGI. The CDR3: CASSLSPGNTEAFF. The CDR3 nucleotides read TGTGCCAGCAGCCTCTCCCCAGGGAATACTGAAGCTTTCTTT.

This sequence joins TRBV5-8 and TRBJ2-1, with 7 bases lining up with TRBD2. CDR1 is SGHTS and CDR2 is YDEGEE in the germline V gene. This CDR3 has 13 residues. V shed 5 bases and J 3 bases; nucleotides not matched to a gene: 2. CDR3 nucleotide sequence: TGTGCCAGCAGGAGCGGGATCTACAATGAGCAGTTCTTC. Translation gives CASRSGIYNEQFF.

The V call is TRBV9, the J call TRBJ2-1, with 9 bases matching TRBD2. The V gene end was trimmed by 0 bases and the J gene end by 1 base; junction bases not matched to a gene: 2. CDR3 size: 16 residues. Per germline, CDR1 SGDLS and CDR2 YYNGEE. The CDR3 region has the DNA TGTGCCAGCAGCGTAGACGCGGGAGGGTCCTACAATGAGCAGTTCTTC. Amino acids: CASSVDAGGSYNEQFF.

This chain uses TRBV2 with TRBJ2-3; 8 nucleotides align to TRBD1. Germline assignment: CDR1 SNHLY and CDR2 FYNNEI. This CDR3 contains 13 residues. J gave up 7 bases and V 8 bases, and 8 bases lay outside the gene matches. CDR3 loop: CASSRDRQYTQYF. CDR3 nucleotide sequence: TGTGCCAGCTCTCGGGACAGGCAATATACGCAGTATTTT.